Below, 21 T cell receptor beta chains from the same sample are listed, as sequenced in a study of blood T cell repertoires in COVID-19. The assay was immunoSEQ multiplex PCR, and TCRdb's table has in-frame clones only and misses some. The data show 150,000 to 200,000 clones, around 80% seen once. Sample: peripheral blood. Receptor source: a woman aged 70-85 years with COVID-19, enrolled during active disease.

The rearrangement links TRBV28 to TRBJ2-7, with D possibly being TRBD2 (6 bases). Germline lookup yields CDR1 MDHEN and CDR2 SYDVKM. V dropped 3 bases and J dropped 3 bases, with 9 bases sitting between them. The CDR3 is 13 residues long. The CDR3 nucleotides are TGTGCCAGCAGTTTTGGGACTCACTACGAGCAGTACTTC. This gives the protein CASSFGTHYEQYF. The entire variable domain, with the rest obtained from reference TRBV28 and TRBJ2-7, is as follows: DVKVTQSSRYLVKRTGEKVFLECVQDMDHENMFWYRQDPGLGLRLIYFSYDVKMKEKGDIPEGYSVSREKKERFSLILESASTNQTSMYLCASSFGTHYEQYFGPGTRLTVT.

The V gene is TRBV11-2, the J gene TRBJ2-2; tentatively, D is TRBD2 (5 bases). The germline CDR1 and CDR2 sequences are SGHAT and FQNNGV. Trimming removed 2 bases at V and 3 bases at J, with 10 bases between. This CDR3 comprises 15 residues. CDR3 protein: CASSLRTGDTGELFF. The DNA of the CDR3 is TGTGCCAGCAGCTTAAGGACTGGGGACACCGGGGAGCTGTTTTTT.

The chain couples TRBV4-1 to TRBJ2-5, with D unclear. CDR3 length equals 15 residues. In germline, CDR1 is MGHRA, CDR2 YSYEKL. Trimming removed 0 bases from V and 2 bases from J, with 10 bases in between. CDR3 sequence: CASSQDLGFQETQYF. As DNA, the CDR3 is TGCGCCAGCAGCCAAGATCTAGGCTTTCAAGAGACCCAGTACTTC.

In this sample, this clone turned up once. V and J are TRBV10-3 and TRBJ2-3, with D perhaps TRBD2 (5 bases). Trimming took 4 bases from V and 12 from J, leaving 11 bases between them. The CDR3 is 11 amino acids. Germline lookup yields CDR1 ENHRY and CDR2 SYGVKD. Here the CDR3 DNA reads TGTGCCATCAGTGGCTCCGGAGGCCAGTATTTT. Its translation is CAISGSGGQYF.

Points on this clone: Other nucleotide sequences from this sample produce the same CDR3. V usage is TRBV3-1 (or the pseudogene TRBV3-2) and J usage is TRBJ2-7; TRBD2 matches 7 bases. The junction had 13 bases not matched to a gene; V was cut back by 8 bases and J by 6 bases. This CDR3 spans 14 amino acids. Germline values: CDR1 LGHDT, CDR2 YNNKEL (reference sequence). CDR3 residues: CASGVGGGGSEQYF. The CDR3 DNA reads TGTGCCAGCGGCGTGGGGGGGGGAGGTTCCGAGCAGTACTTC.

This clone came up a few times. The chain carries TRBV5-1 and TRBJ1-2; tentatively, D is TRBD1 (5 bases). The germline gives CDR1 SGHRS, CDR2 YFSETQ. V was clipped by 5 bases and J by 3 bases, with 17 bases between them. CDR3 length: 15 residues. The CDR3 sequence is CASRRTIGADYGYTF. The CDR3 bases are TGCGCCAGCAGGCGGACAATCGGTGCGGACTATGGCTACACCTTC.

The CDR3 coding sequence is TGTGCCAGCAGTTTAGCAGGTCCCTACGAGCAGTACTTC. Its translation is CASSLAGPYEQYF. The V gene is TRBV28, the J gene TRBJ2-7; D not certain. In germline, CDR1 is MDHEN, CDR2 SYDVKM. The V gene lost 2 bases and the J gene lost 2 bases, with 7 bases spanning the gap. This CDR3 contains 13 residues.

About this clone: This may come from a read error, since a much larger clone is one base off. The rearrangement links TRBV2 to TRBJ2-7, with 11 bases lining up with TRBD1. The germline CDR1 and CDR2 sequences are SNHLY and FYNNEI. The CDR3 is 14 amino acids. V lost 11 bases, J lost 0 bases, and 6 bases stayed unmatched. Here the CDR3 DNA reads TGTGCCGGCAAAGGGACAGGGGGCTCCTACGAGCAGTACTTC. Amino acid sequence: CAGKGTGGSYEQYF.

The chain joins TRBV28 to TRBJ2-5; D is possibly TRBD1 (6 bases). There are 16 residues in the CDR3. V was trimmed by 2 bases and J by 5 bases, leaving 18 bases between them. Germline CDR1 MDHEN, CDR2 SYDVKM. The CDR3 is CASSLPRQGQGETQYF. The CDR3 bases are TGTGCCAGCAGTTTACCCCGGCAGGGGCAGGGGGAGACCCAGTACTTC. Filled out from reference TRBV28 and TRBJ2-5, the complete variable domain reads DVKVTQSSRYLVKRTGEKVFLECVQDMDHENMFWYRQDPGLGLRLIYFSYDVKMKEKGDIPEGYSVSREKKERFSLILESASTNQTSMYLCASSLPRQGQGETQYFGPGTRLLVL.

A few counts support this clone. The rearrangement uses TRBV6-5 and TRBJ1-3; maybe TRBD1 (5 bases). The V and J ends lost 7 bases and 0 bases respectively, with 13 bases between them. This CDR3 spans 15 amino acids. Germline lookup yields CDR1 MNHEY and CDR2 SVGAGI. The CDR3 sequence is CASKEGTLSGNTIYF. CDR3 nucleotides: TGTGCCAGCAAGGAGGGGACTCTCTCTGGAAACACCATATATTTT.

The chain is built from TRBV29-1 and TRBJ1-1, with TRBD1 matching over 9 bases. Trimming took 7 bases from V and 4 from J; bases not matched to a gene: 4. This CDR3 spans 12 amino acids. Germline V CDR1 and CDR2: SQVTM, ANQGSEA. DNA of the CDR3: TGCAGCGCCTCACAGGGGGCCACTGAAGCTTTCTTT. This translates into CSASQGATEAFF.

This chain links TRBV23-1 with TRBJ2-2; 11 bases agree with TRBD1. TRBV23-1 is recorded as an ORF, its role being uncertain. The J segment lost 6 bases and the V segment lost 4 bases, leaving 10 bases of the junction unmatched. This CDR3 comprises 17 residues. The DNA of the CDR3 is TGCGCCAGCAGTCGCGGACAGGGGGCGACCCATGCCGGGGAGCTGTTTTTT. Its translation: CASSRGQGATHAGELFF.

The chain joins TRBV7-8 to TRBJ2-5, with D perhaps matching TRBD1 (5 bases). Per germline, CDR1 SGHVS and CDR2 FQNEAQ. The CDR3 sequence is 14 residues long. The ends were cut back, 3 bases at V and 2 bases at J, with 10 bases in the middle. CDR3 sequence: CASSLRRTQETQYF. CDR3 in DNA: TGTGCCAGCAGCTTGCGTAGGACACAAGAGACCCAGTACTTC.

This CDR3 is CASSPRQGFGNTIYF. The DNA of the CDR3 is TGTGCCAGCAGCCCTCGTCAGGGGTTTGGAAACACCATATATTTT. V and J are TRBV9 and TRBJ1-3; D is perhaps TRBD1 (6 bases). This CDR3 is 15 amino acids long. V lost 4 bases to trimming and J lost 3 bases, with 14 bases between them. Looked up from germline, CDR1 is SGDLS and CDR2 is YYNGEE. Drawing the rest from reference TRBV9 and TRBJ1-3, the complete variable domain is DSGVTQTPKHLITATGQRVTLRCSPRSGDLSVYWYQQSLDQGLQFLIQYYNGEERAKGNILERFSAQQFPDLHSELNLSSLELGDSALYFCASSPRQGFGNTIYFGEGSWLTVV.

This chain uses TRBV5-4 with TRBJ2-2; 11 bases map to TRBD2. The germline CDR1 and CDR2 sequences are SGHNT and YYREEE (reference sequence). With 4 bases clipped from V and 6 bases from J, the junction kept 11 bases outside the gene matches. CDR3 length: 17 residues. CDR3 sequence (DNA): TGTGCCAGCAGCGGACCTCGACTAGCGGGAATGGCCGGGGAGCTGTTTTTT. Amino acid sequence: CASSGPRLAGMAGELFF.

This clone was observed a single time. V is TRBV30 and J is TRBJ1-6; D is unclear. V was trimmed by 0 bases and J by 7 bases, leaving 4 bases between them. There are 12 residues in the CDR3. The germline V gene has CDR1 GTSNPN and CDR2 SVGIG (reference sequence). CDR3 coding DNA: TGTGCCTGGAGTGTTACAAATTCACCCCTCCACTTT. Translated: CAWSVTNSPLHF.

The chain uses TRBV10-3 and TRBJ2-1; a possible D gene is TRBD1 (6 bases). The CDR3 has 15 residues. The germline V and J ends were trimmed by 6 bases and 0 bases, with 12 bases remaining between them. CDR1 ENHRY and CDR2 SYGVKD come from the germline V gene. The CDR3 loop reads CAIRAGTSSYNEQFF. Written as DNA, the CDR3 is TGTGCCATCAGGGCCGGGACAAGCTCCTACAATGAGCAGTTCTTC.

The chain has TRBV28 and TRBJ2-5, with TRBD2 matching over 14 bases. There are 16 residues in the CDR3. The junction had 7 bases not matched to a gene; V was cut back by 5 bases and J by 5 bases. Germline V gene lookup returns CDR1 MDHEN and CDR2 SYDVKM. This CDR3 is CASSTWTSGGWETQYF. In DNA form, the CDR3 reads TGTGCCAGCAGTACTTGGACTAGCGGGGGGTGGGAGACCCAGTACTTC.

The V and J genes are TRBV7-3 and TRBJ2-2; D call uncertain. Germline lookup yields CDR1 SGHTA and CDR2 FQGTGA. There are 14 residues in the CDR3. V was shortened by 3 bases and J by 3 bases, with 8 bases between the two germline ends. CDR3 amino acids: CASSLNLYTGELFF. In DNA, the CDR3 is TGTGCCAGCAGCTTGAACTTATACACCGGGGAGCTGTTTTTT.

The V and J genes are TRBV30 and TRBJ2-3; 7 nucleotides align to TRBD1. V was clipped by 2 bases and J by 4 bases; unmatched bases: 6. This CDR3 has 14 residues. The germline gives CDR1 GTSNPN, CDR2 SVGIG (reference sequence). CDR3 in amino acids: CAWSRVDRADTQYF. Here the CDR3 DNA reads TGTGCCTGGAGTAGAGTAGACAGGGCAGATACGCAGTATTTT.

The chain uses TRBV5-1 and TRBJ2-6; no reliable D call. V lost 2 bases to trimming and J lost 4 bases, with 10 bases between them. The CDR3 consists of 15 residues. Germline CDR1 is SGHRS and CDR2 is YFSETQ. The CDR3 nucleotides read TGCGCCAGCAGCTTTCCTAGAGCGGGGGCCAACGTCCTGACTTTC. Translated: CASSFPRAGANVLTF.